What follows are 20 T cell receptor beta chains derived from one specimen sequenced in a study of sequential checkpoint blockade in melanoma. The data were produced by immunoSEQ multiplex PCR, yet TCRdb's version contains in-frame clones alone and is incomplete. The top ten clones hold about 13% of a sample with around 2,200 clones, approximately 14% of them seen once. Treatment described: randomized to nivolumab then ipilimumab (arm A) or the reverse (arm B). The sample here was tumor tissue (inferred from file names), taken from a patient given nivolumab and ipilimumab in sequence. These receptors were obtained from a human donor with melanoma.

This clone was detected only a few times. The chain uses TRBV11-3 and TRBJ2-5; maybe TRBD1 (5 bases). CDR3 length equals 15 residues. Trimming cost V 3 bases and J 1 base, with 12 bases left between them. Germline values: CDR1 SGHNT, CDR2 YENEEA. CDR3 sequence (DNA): TGTGCCAGCAGCTTCTGGGGCGCTAGCCAAGAGACCCAGTACTTC. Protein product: CASSFWGASQETQYF.

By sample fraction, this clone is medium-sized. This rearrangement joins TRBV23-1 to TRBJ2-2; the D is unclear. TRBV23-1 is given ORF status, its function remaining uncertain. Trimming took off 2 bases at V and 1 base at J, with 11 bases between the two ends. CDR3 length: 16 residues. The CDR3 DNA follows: TGCGCCAGCAGTCAAGAGACACCGAAGAACACCGGGGAGCTGTTTTTT. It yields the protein CASSQETPKNTGELFF.

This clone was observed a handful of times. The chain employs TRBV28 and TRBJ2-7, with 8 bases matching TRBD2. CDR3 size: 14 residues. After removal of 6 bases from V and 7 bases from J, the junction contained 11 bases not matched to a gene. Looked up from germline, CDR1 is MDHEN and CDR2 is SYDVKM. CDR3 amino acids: CASRKYAGGGEQYF. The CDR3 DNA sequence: TGTGCCAGCAGAAAATACGCGGGAGGCGGGGAGCAGTACTTC.

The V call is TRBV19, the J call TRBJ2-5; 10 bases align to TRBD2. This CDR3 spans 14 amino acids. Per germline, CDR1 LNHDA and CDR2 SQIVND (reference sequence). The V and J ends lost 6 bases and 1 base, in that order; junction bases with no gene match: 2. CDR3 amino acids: CASRLAGPQETQYF. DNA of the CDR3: TGTGCCAGTAGACTAGCGGGACCCCAAGAGACCCAGTACTTC.

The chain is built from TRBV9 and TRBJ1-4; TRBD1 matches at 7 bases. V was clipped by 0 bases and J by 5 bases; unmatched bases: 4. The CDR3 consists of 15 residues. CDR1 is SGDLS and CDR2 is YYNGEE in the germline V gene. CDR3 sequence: CASSVESTGNEKLFF. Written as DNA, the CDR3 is TGTGCCAGCAGCGTAGAATCGACAGGGAATGAAAAACTGTTTTTT.

CDR3 loop: CASSLMPSGGTDTQYF. The CDR3 DNA reads as TGCGCCAGCAGCTTGATGCCTAGCGGGGGCACAGATACGCAGTATTTT. The V gene is TRBV5-1, the J gene TRBJ2-3, with 9 bases aligning to TRBD2. This CDR3 comprises 16 residues. In germline, CDR1 is SGHRS, CDR2 YFSETQ. Trimming at V came to 1 base and at J to 1 base, leaving 4 bases not matched to a gene. The full variable domain, with the rest looked up from reference TRBV5-1 and TRBJ2-3, is KAGVTQTPRYLIKTRGQQVTLSCSPISGHRSVSWYQQTPGQGLQFLFEYFSETQRNKGNFPGRFSGRQFSNSRSEMNVSTLELGDSALYLCASSLMPSGGTDTQYFGPGTRLTVL.

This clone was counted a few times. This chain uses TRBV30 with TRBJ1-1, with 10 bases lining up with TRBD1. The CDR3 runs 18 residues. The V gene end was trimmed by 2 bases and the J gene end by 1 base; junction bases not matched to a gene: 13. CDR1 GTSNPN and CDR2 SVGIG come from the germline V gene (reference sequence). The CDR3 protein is CAWSYSSETGGRNTEAFF. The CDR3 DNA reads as TGTGCCTGGAGTTATTCCTCCGAGACAGGGGGCCGGAACACTGAAGCTTTCTTT.

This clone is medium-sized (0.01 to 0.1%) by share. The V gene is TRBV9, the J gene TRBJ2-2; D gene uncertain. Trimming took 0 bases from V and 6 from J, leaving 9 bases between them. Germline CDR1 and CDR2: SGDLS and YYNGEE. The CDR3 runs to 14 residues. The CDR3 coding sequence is TGTGCCAGCAGCGTAGAAGGGCCAGCCGGGGAGCTGTTTTTT. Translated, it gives CASSVEGPAGELFF.

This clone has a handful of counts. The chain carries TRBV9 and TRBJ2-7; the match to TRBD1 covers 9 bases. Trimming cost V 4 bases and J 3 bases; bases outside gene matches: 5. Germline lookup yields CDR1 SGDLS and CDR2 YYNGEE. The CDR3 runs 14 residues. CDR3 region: CASSRDREGYEQYF. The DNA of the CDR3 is TGTGCCAGCAGCAGGGACAGGGAAGGCTACGAGCAGTACTTC. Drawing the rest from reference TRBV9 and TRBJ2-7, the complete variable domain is DSGVTQTPKHLITATGQRVTLRCSPRSGDLSVYWYQQSLDQGLQFLIQYYNGEERAKGNILERFSAQQFPDLHSELNLSSLELGDSALYFCASSRDREGYEQYFGPGTRLTVT.

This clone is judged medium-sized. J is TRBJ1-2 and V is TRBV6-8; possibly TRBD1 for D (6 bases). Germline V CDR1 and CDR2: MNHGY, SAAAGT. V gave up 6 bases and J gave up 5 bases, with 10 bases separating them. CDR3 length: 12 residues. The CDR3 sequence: CASSPTGYGYTF. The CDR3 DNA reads TGTGCCAGCAGCCCAACAGGGTATGGCTACACCTTC.

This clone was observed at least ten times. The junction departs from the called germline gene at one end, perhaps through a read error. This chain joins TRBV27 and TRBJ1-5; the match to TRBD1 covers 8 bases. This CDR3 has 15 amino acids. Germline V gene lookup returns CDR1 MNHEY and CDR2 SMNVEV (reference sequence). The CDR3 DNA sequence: TGTGCCAGCAGTATATCCCCGACAGGGGTAGGGCCCCAGCATTTT. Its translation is CASSISPTGVGPQHF.

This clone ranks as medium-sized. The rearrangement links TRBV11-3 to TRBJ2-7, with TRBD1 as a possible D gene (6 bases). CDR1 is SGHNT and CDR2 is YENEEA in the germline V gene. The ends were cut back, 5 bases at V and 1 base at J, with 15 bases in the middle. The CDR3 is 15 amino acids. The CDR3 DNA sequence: TGTGCCAGCAGCCCGACCCCGGACAGTTCCTACGAGCAGTACTTC. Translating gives CASSPTPDSSYEQYF.

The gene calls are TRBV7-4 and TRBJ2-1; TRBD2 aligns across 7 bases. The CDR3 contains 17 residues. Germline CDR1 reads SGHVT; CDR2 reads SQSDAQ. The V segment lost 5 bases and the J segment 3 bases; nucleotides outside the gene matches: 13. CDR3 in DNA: TGTGCCAGCAGCGGGGCATTGGCGGGCGGGAGCTACAATGAGCAGTTCTTC. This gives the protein CASSGALAGGSYNEQFF.

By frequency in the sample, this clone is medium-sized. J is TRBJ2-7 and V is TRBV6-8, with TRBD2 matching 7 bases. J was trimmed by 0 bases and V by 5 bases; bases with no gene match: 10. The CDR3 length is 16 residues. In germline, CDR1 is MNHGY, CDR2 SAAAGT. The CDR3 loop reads CASSNRGLTVSYEQYF. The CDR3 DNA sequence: TGTGCCAGCAGTAACCGGGGACTAACCGTCTCCTACGAGCAGTACTTC.

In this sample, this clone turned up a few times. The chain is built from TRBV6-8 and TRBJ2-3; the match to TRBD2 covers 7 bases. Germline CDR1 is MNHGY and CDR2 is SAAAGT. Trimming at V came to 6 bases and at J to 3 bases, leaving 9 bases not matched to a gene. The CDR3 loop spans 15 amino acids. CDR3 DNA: TGTGCCAGCAGCCTACGGGGGGAGCTAACAGATACGCAGTATTTT. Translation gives CASSLRGELTDTQYF.

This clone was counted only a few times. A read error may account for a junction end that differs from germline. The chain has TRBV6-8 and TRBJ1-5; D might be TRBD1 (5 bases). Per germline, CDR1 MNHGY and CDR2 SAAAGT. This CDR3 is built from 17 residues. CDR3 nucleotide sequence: TGTGCCAACAGTTACTCGGCGGGGGAATGGAGCAATCAGCCCCAGCATTTT. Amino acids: CANSYSAGEWSNQPQHF.

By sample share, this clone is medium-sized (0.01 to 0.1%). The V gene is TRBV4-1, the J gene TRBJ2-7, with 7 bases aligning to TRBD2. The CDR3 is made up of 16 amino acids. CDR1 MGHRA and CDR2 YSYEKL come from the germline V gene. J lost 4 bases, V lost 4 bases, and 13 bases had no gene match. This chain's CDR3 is CASSLFLREAQYEQYF. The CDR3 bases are TGCGCCAGCAGCCTTTTCCTACGGGAGGCTCAGTACGAGCAGTACTTC.

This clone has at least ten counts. The CDR3 is CASSLGDREYGYTF. CDR3 nucleotide sequence: TGTGCCAGCAGCTTGGGGGACAGGGAGTATGGCTACACCTTC. V gene TRBV11-3 combines with J gene TRBJ1-2; 9 positions agree with TRBD1. Germline V gene lookup returns CDR1 SGHNT and CDR2 YENEEA. The CDR3 runs to 14 residues. V was pared by 3 bases and J by 5 bases, with 4 bases of the junction left unmatched.

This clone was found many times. The CDR3 loop is CASSFGTSLPPGTQYF. The DNA of the CDR3 is TGTGCCAGCAGCTTTGGGACTAGCCTACCACCTGGTACGCAGTATTTT. This rearrangement joins TRBV7-5 to TRBJ2-3; the D call of TRBD2 is as the table states it, not checked on the DNA. TRBV7-5 is designated a pseudogene. The CDR3 is 16 residues long.

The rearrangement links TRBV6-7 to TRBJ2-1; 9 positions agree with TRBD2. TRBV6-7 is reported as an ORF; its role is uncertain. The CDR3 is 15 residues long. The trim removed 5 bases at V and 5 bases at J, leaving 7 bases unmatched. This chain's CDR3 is CASSPLPSGNNEQFF. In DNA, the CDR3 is TGTGCCAGCAGTCCCCTCCCTAGCGGGAACAATGAGCAGTTCTTC.